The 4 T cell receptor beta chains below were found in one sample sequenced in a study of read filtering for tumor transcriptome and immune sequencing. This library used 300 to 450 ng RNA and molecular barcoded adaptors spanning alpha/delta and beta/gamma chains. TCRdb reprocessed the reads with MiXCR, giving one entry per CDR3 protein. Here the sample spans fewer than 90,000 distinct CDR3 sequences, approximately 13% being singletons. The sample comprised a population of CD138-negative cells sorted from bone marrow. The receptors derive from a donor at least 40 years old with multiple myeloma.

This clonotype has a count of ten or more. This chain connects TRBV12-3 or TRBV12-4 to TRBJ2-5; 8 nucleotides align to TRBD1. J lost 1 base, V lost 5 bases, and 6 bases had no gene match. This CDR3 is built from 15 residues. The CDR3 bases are TGTGCCAGCAGTCCCGGACAGGGAGCCCAAGAGACCCAGTACTTC. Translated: CASSPGQGAQETQYF.

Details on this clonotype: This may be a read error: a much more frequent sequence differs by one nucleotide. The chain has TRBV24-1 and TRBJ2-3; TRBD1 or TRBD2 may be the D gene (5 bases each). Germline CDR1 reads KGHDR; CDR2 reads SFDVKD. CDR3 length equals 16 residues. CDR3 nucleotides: TGTGCCACCTGTGATTACGCCGGGACCAACACAGATACGCAGTATTTT. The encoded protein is CATCDYAGTNTDTQYF.

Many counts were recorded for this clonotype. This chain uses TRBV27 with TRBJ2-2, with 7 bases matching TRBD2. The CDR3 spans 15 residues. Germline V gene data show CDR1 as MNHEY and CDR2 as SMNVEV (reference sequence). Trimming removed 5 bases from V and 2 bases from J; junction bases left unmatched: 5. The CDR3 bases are TGTGCCAGCAGTGGTCTAGCGGCCAACACCGGGGAGCTGTTTTTT. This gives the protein CASSGLAANTGELFF.

The CDR3: CASELRSLYTDTQYF. The DNA for the CDR3 is TGTGCCAGCGAGTTGCGTTCTTTATACACAGATACGCAGTATTTT. The chain uses TRBV2 and TRBJ2-3; D gene ambiguous. CDR1 SNHLY and CDR2 FYNNEI come from the germline V gene. The CDR3 runs 15 residues. Trimming took 8 bases from V and 2 from J, leaving 17 bases between them.